What follows are 22 T cell receptor beta chains derived from one specimen sequenced in a study of breast tumors, draining lymph nodes, adjacent tissues. TCRdb reprocessed the multiplex PCR reads with MiXCR, giving one entry per CDR3 protein. The sample records around 17,000 distinct CDR3 sequences, about 45% being singletons. The sequencing sample was made of tumor-adjacent breast tissue. Receptor source: a female donor with breast cancer. Some clones in this sample may be carry-over from other donors' samples.

The chain is built from TRBV7-8 and TRBJ1-5; a weak D match, TRBD1 (5 bases). Germline V gives CDR1 SGHVS, CDR2 FQNEAQ. The CDR3 sequence is 16 residues long. Trimming pared 8 bases from V and 4 bases from J, leaving 21 bases between. CDR3 sequence reads: CASGRFRGARNQPQHF. CDR3 DNA: TGTGCCAGCGGACGCTTTAGGGGCGCGAGAAATCAGCCCCAGCATTTT. The full variable domain, its missing parts supplied by reference TRBV7-8 and TRBJ1-5, is GAGVSQSPRYKVAKRGQDVALRCDPISGHVSLFWYQQALGQGPEFLTYFQNEAQLDKSGLPSDRFFAERPEGSVSTLKIQRTQQEDSAVYLCASGRFRGARNQPQHFGDGTRLSIL.

Within the sample, this clonotype is medium-sized. The rearrangement links TRBV5-8 to TRBJ1-2, with 8 bases matching TRBD1. With 1 base clipped from V and 8 bases from J, the junction kept 7 bases outside the gene matches. The length of the CDR3 is 14 residues. Germline V CDR1 and CDR2: SGHTS, YDEGEE. CDR3 sequence: CASSLNQGAGGYTF. CDR3 nucleotides: TGTGCCAGCAGCTTGAACCAGGGGGCGGGGGGCTACACCTTC. Full variable domain (remainder filled in from reference TRBV5-8 and TRBJ1-2): EAGVTQSPTHLIKTRGQQATLRCSPISGHTSVYWYQQALGLGLQFLLWYDEGEERNRGNFPPRFSGRQFPNYSSELNVNALELEDSALYLCASSLNQGAGGYTFGSGTRLTVV.

In this sample, this clonotype is medium-sized (0.01 to 0.1%). V is TRBV2 and J is TRBJ2-7, with D unresolved. This CDR3 has 12 residues. Germline CDR1 SNHLY, CDR2 FYNNEI. Trimming cost V 10 bases and J 0 bases, with 10 bases left between them. The CDR3 reads CATLSSSYEQYF. The CDR3 DNA reads as TGTGCCACCCTATCCAGCTCCTACGAGCAGTACTTC.

This clonotype was counted ten times or more. A clone one base away is much larger, so this may be a read error. J is TRBJ1-2 and V is TRBV5-8; D is perhaps TRBD1 (6 bases). V was clipped by 2 bases and J by 3 bases, with 20 bases between them. The CDR3 consists of 17 residues. The V gene's germline CDR1 is SGHTS and CDR2 YDEGEE. The CDR3 protein is CASSFSRPQGPYYGYTF. DNA for the CDR3: TGTGCCAGCAGCTTTTCAAGGCCACAGGGCCCTTACTATGGCTACACCTTC.

This sequence joins TRBV7-9 and TRBJ2-7; 11 nucleotides match TRBD1. The CDR3 covers 17 residues. V shed 5 bases and J 3 bases; nucleotides not matched to a gene: 12. The germline gives CDR1 SEHNR, CDR2 FQNEAQ (reference sequence). CDR3 in DNA: TGTGCCAGCAGCCTATTTCCCCCCGGGACAGGGGGCTACGAGCAGTACTTC. Its protein product is CASSLFPPGTGGYEQYF.

On this clonotype: It may be a read error: a sequence one base away is much more abundant. This CDR3 is missing its conserved last phenylalanine or tryptophan, likely due to a read error. V usage is TRBV19 and J usage is TRBJ2-6, with unresolved D. CDR1 and CDR2 from the germline V gene are LNHDA and SQIVND (reference sequence). Trimming cost V 0 bases and J 0 bases, with 6 bases left between them. The CDR3 has 16 amino acids. CDR3 coding DNA: TGTGCCAGTAGTATAGATAAGGGCTCTGGGGCCAACGTCCTGACTTCC. As protein: CASSIDKGSGANVLTS.

V is TRBV11-3 and J is TRBJ1-5; TRBD1 matches 9 bases. CDR3 length: 15 amino acids. Germline V gene lookup returns CDR1 SGHNT and CDR2 YENEEA. Germline trimming cut 4 bases from V and 7 bases from J; bases unmatched to any gene: 8. For the CDR3, the DNA is TGTGCCAGCAGCTCCGGGACAGGGTTCAAACAGCCCCAGCATTTT. Its translation: CASSSGTGFKQPQHF.

Note on this clonotype: At one boundary the junction diverges from the germline segment, which might be a read error. The chain couples TRBV9 to TRBJ2-7; TRBD2 matches at 12 bases. The CDR3 extends over 23 amino acids. Looked up from germline, CDR1 is SGDLS and CDR2 is YYNGEE. The CDR3 region is CASSARDRVTSGSGRRGTYEQYF. CDR3 sequence (DNA): TGCGCCAGCAGCGCCCGGGACAGGGTGACTAGCGGGAGTGGGCGCCGTGGAACCTACGAGCAGTACTTC.

The chain joins TRBV7-2 to TRBJ1-6; D perhaps matches TRBD1 (5 bases). Germline assignment: CDR1 SGHTA and CDR2 FQGNSA. The CDR3 sequence is 14 residues long. V was pared by 1 base and J by 14 bases, with 15 bases between. CDR3 sequence (DNA): TGTGCCAGCAGCTTAGGGGCAGGGAATCGAGCCCTCCACTTT. Translated, it gives CASSLGAGNRALHF.

The sample holds many counts of this clonotype. This chain links TRBV27 with TRBJ1-2; 10 bases line up with TRBD1. V shed 5 bases and J 0 bases; nucleotides not matched to a gene: 3. CDR3 length equals 15 residues. Germline V gives CDR1 MNHEY, CDR2 SMNVEV (reference sequence). The CDR3, as DNA: TGTGCCAGCAGTCGGGACAGGGGTCCTAACTATGGCTACACCTTC. It encodes CASSRDRGPNYGYTF.

This clonotype showed up many times. The chain uses TRBV27 and TRBJ1-2; possible D gene TRBD1, 6 bases. The germline CDR1 and CDR2 sequences are MNHEY and SMNVEV (reference sequence). The CDR3 sequence is 14 residues long. With 5 bases removed from V and 4 bases from J, the gap between germline ends came to 14 bases. The CDR3: CASSVRGAAYGYTF. The CDR3 nucleotides read TGTGCCAGCAGTGTGAGGGGGGCTGCCTATGGCTACACCTTC.

This clonotype is classed as medium-sized. The CDR3 region is CATSTRQDANNEQFF. In DNA, the CDR3 is TGTGCCACCAGCACAAGACAGGACGCGAACAATGAGCAGTTCTTC. J is TRBJ2-1 and V is TRBV15; TRBD1 is a possible D gene (6 bases). The CDR3 covers 15 residues. Germline V gives CDR1 LNHNV, CDR2 YYDKDF (reference sequence). V shed 4 bases and J shed 5 bases, with 15 bases lying between them.

The CDR3 DNA reads as TGCGCCAGCAGCCCCCCAAACGGGGCAGACTCCTACGAGCAGTACTTC. Its protein product is CASSPPNGADSYEQYF. V usage is TRBV4-1 and J usage is TRBJ2-7, with D perhaps assigned TRBD1 or TRBD2 (5 bases each). Trimming pared 4 bases from V and 0 bases from J, leaving 16 bases between. Per the germline V gene, CDR1 is MGHRA and CDR2 is YSYEKL. The CDR3 sequence is 16 residues long.

J is TRBJ2-1 and V is TRBV5-1, with 14 bases aligning to TRBD2. This CDR3 spans 16 amino acids. The V gene's germline CDR1 is SGHRS and CDR2 YFSETQ. Trimming at V came to 3 bases and at J to 8 bases, leaving 7 bases not matched to a gene. This CDR3 reads CASSWGTSGGLDEQFF. The CDR3, as DNA: TGCGCCAGCAGCTGGGGGACTAGCGGGGGCTTGGATGAGCAGTTCTTC.

The V call is TRBV3-1, the J call TRBJ2-1; 10 bases align to TRBD2. Germline trimming cut 4 bases from V and 7 bases from J; bases unmatched to any gene: 16. The germline CDR1 and CDR2 sequences are LGHDT and YNNKEL (reference sequence). The length of the CDR3 is 18 residues. The CDR3 region has the DNA TGTGCCAGCAGCCTTCAAGCGGGAGGGGCAGACTACATGAATGAGCAGTTCTTC. The encoded protein is CASSLQAGGADYMNEQFF.

This clonotype showed up many times. The chain is built from TRBV4-3 and TRBJ2-3; tentative D call: TRBD2 (7 bases). V gave up 0 bases and J gave up 2 bases, with 24 bases separating them. The V gene's germline CDR1 is LGHNA and CDR2 YSLEER. This CDR3 is built from 20 residues. CDR3 residues: CASSQDFGGGGQWVTDTQYF. In DNA form, the CDR3 reads TGCGCCAGCAGCCAAGATTTTGGGGGCGGGGGCCAGTGGGTCACAGATACGCAGTATTTT.

This clonotype was seen ten or more times. The chain couples TRBV28 to TRBJ2-1; 8 nucleotides agree with TRBD1. The CDR3 runs to 15 residues. The V gene end was trimmed by 6 bases and the J gene end by 3 bases; junction bases not matched to a gene: 7. Germline loops: CDR1 MDHEN, CDR2 SYDVKM. The CDR3 sequence is CASRMGQVYYNEQFF. The CDR3 DNA follows: TGTGCCAGCAGGATGGGACAGGTCTACTACAATGAGCAGTTCTTC. The full variable domain, with the rest looked up from reference TRBV28 and TRBJ2-1, is DVKVTQSSRYLVKRTGEKVFLECVQDMDHENMFWYRQDPGLGLRLIYFSYDVKMKEKGDIPEGYSVSREKKERFSLILESASTNQTSMYLCASRMGQVYYNEQFFGPGTRLTVL.

This clonotype ranks as medium-sized. The rearrangement links TRBV2 to TRBJ1-6; D gene uncertain. CDR3 length: 15 amino acids. The V end lost 4 bases, the J end lost 0 bases, and 7 bases lay between the germline ends. The V gene's germline CDR1 is SNHLY and CDR2 FYNNEI. The CDR3 DNA is TGTGCCAGCAGTGCCGTGAGCTCCTATAATTCACCCCTCCACTTT. Its translation: CASSAVSSYNSPLHF.

By proportion, this clonotype is medium-sized (0.01 to 0.1%). V and J are TRBV6-5 and TRBJ1-3, with 11 positions matching TRBD1. V dropped 1 base and J dropped 4; count of bases not matched to a gene: 18. This CDR3 has 21 residues. CDR1 is MNHEY and CDR2 is SVGAGI in the germline V gene. The CDR3 sequence is CASSYYPPGTGGVRPGNTIYF. DNA for the CDR3: TGTGCCAGCAGTTACTACCCACCTGGGACAGGGGGAGTTAGACCAGGAAACACCATATATTTT.

This clonotype was seen ten or more times. V is TRBV11-2 and J is TRBJ2-3; TRBD2 agrees at 16 bases. Germline CDR1 SGHAT, CDR2 FQNNGV. This CDR3 spans 18 amino acids. The V and J ends lost 5 bases and 0 bases, in that order; junction bases with no gene match: 5. The CDR3, as DNA: TGTGCCAGCAGCCGCGGGACTAGCGGGAGGGCCAGCACAGATACGCAGTATTTT. This codes for CASSRGTSGRASTDTQYF.

This rearrangement joins TRBV9 to TRBJ2-3; 9 nucleotides align to TRBD2. The CDR3 sequence is 17 residues long. CDR1 is SGDLS, CDR2 YYNGEE, per germline. J gave up 0 bases and V 0 bases, and 5 bases lay outside the gene matches. The CDR3 coding sequence is TGTGCCAGCAGCGTAGAAGCAGCGGGGGGAAGCACAGATACGCAGTATTTT. This gives the protein CASSVEAAGGSTDTQYF.

The V gene is TRBV7-9, the J gene TRBJ1-5; no clear D gene. The CDR3 sequence is 12 residues long. V lost 3 bases and J lost 7, with 7 bases in between. Germline V gives CDR1 SEHNR, CDR2 FQNEAQ (reference sequence). Here the CDR3 DNA reads TGTGCCAGCAGCTTTTTGACCCAGCCCCAGCATTTT. It yields the protein CASSFLTQPQHF. Using reference TRBV7-9 and TRBJ1-5 for the parts outside the CDR3, the full variable domain is DTGVSQNPRHKITKRGQNVTFRCDPISEHNRLYWYRQTLGQGPEFLTYFQNEAQLEKSRLLSDRFSAERPKGSFSTLEIQRTEQGDSAMYLCASSFLTQPQHFGDGTRLSIL.